The 13 T cell receptor beta chains in this list originate from one sample, sequenced in a study of cytomegalovirus exposure and HLA in healthy donors. The PCR was carried out with 60 Vbeta primers and 13 Jbeta primers. Generated by immunoSEQ multiplex PCR, the TCRdb table keeps only in-frame clones and is missing some. The listing records more than 35,000 clones. Input material: PBMCs. These receptors came from a man between 25 and 39 years old in good health and CMV-seronegative.

The chain carries TRBV30 and TRBJ1-1, with D perhaps matching TRBD1 (6 bases). The CDR3 covers 13 residues. Germline loops: CDR1 GTSNPN, CDR2 SVGIG (reference sequence). The V end was cut by 0 bases, the J end by 4 bases, with 9 bases between. In nucleotides, the CDR3 is TGTGCCTGGAGTGTAACAGGGTTCACTGAAGCTTTCTTT. Translating it yields CAWSVTGFTEAFF.

The V and J genes are TRBV7-9 and TRBJ2-2, with 8 nucleotides matching TRBD2. V shed 4 bases, J shed 5 bases, and the junction held 6 bases outside the gene matches. Germline V gene lookup returns CDR1 SEHNR and CDR2 FQNEAQ (reference sequence). The CDR3 length is 15 residues. The CDR3 loop reads CASSSSGSLTGELFF. The CDR3 nucleotides read TGTGCCAGCAGCTCCAGCGGGAGCCTTACCGGGGAGCTGTTTTTT. The variable domain in full, with the rest retrieved from reference TRBV7-9 and TRBJ2-2, is DTGVSQNPRHKITKRGQNVTFRCDPISEHNRLYWYRQTLGQGPEFLTYFQNEAQLEKSRLLSDRFSAERPKGSFSTLEIQRTEQGDSAMYLCASSSSGSLTGELFFGEGSRLTVL.

The chain is built from TRBV5-1 and TRBJ2-5, with D possibly TRBD1 on 6 matching bases. CDR1 and CDR2 (germline): SGHRS, YFSETQ. This CDR3 comprises 14 residues. V was trimmed by 1 base and J by 1 base, leaving 8 bases between them. This CDR3 reads CASSLTGFQETQYF. Written as DNA, the CDR3 is TGCGCCAGCAGCTTGACAGGGTTCCAAGAGACCCAGTACTTC.

This chain uses TRBV14 with TRBJ2-1; 8 nucleotides agree with TRBD1. J lost 5 bases, V lost 9 bases, and 9 bases had no gene match. The CDR3 has 14 amino acids. The germline V gene has CDR1 SGHDN and CDR2 FVKESK. This chain's CDR3 is CASIDRGRHNEQFF. In DNA form, the CDR3 reads TGTGCCAGTATCGACAGGGGTCGACACAATGAGCAGTTCTTC.

The chain joins TRBV29-1 to TRBJ1-1, with D possibly matching TRBD1 (5 bases). Trimming left V 4 bases short and J 0 bases short, with 15 bases between. The CDR3 is made up of 15 amino acids. The V gene's germline CDR1 is SQVTM and CDR2 ANQGSEA. Here the CDR3 reads CSVGPKQALNTEAFF. The CDR3 DNA follows: TGCAGCGTTGGCCCAAAACAGGCCCTGAACACTGAAGCTTTCTTT. Drawing the rest from reference TRBV29-1 and TRBJ1-1, the complete variable domain is SAVISQKPSRDICQRGTSLTIQCQVDSQVTMMFWYRQQPGQSLTLIATANQGSEATYESGFVIDKFPISRPNLTFSTLTVSNMSPEDSSIYLCSVGPKQALNTEAFFGQGTRLTVV.

The chain has TRBV4-1 and TRBJ2-7; 9 bases fit TRBD1. J was trimmed by 4 bases and V by 6 bases; bases with no gene match: 4. This CDR3 region has 13 residues. Looked up from germline, CDR1 is MGHRA and CDR2 is YSYEKL. The DNA of the CDR3 is TGCGCCAGCAGGGGACAGGGATCTTACGAGCAGTACTTC. Protein product: CASRGQGSYEQYF.

The chain links TRBV6-5 to TRBJ1-3; D not certain. The CDR3 length is 14 residues. The V end lost 0 bases, the J end lost 2 bases, and 5 bases lay between the germline ends. Germline lookup yields CDR1 MNHEY and CDR2 SVGAGI. The CDR3 bases are TGTGCCAGCAGTTACTCGACTCCTGGAAACACCATATATTTT. Encoded protein: CASSYSTPGNTIYF.

The chain is built from TRBV5-1 and TRBJ1-2; D not certain. Germline loops: CDR1 SGHRS, CDR2 YFSETQ. The CDR3 consists of 15 residues. Trimming stripped 0 bases from V and 5 bases from J, with 14 bases between. In nucleotides, the CDR3 is TGCGCCAGCAGCTTGGCCGGCATGCTGACTTATGGCTACACCTTC. Its protein product is CASSLAGMLTYGYTF.

The V call is TRBV7-2, the J call TRBJ2-7; TRBD2 aligns across 9 bases. The CDR3 runs to 16 residues. Germline CDR1 and CDR2: SGHTA and FQGNSA. V was clipped by 1 base and J by 0 bases; unmatched bases: 4. The CDR3: CASSLDLAGSSYEQYF. The CDR3 DNA follows: TGTGCCAGCAGCTTAGATCTAGCGGGGAGCTCCTACGAGCAGTACTTC. The full variable domain, completed using reference TRBV7-2 and TRBJ2-7, is GAGVSQSPSNKVTEKGKDVELRCDPISGHTALYWYRQSLGQGLEFLIYFQGNSAPDKSGLPSDRFSAERTGGSVSTLTIQRTQQEDSAVYLCASSLDLAGSSYEQYFGPGTRLTVT.

The rearrangement uses TRBV11-3 and TRBJ2-2; D not certain. V was pared by 3 bases and J by 4 bases, with 15 bases between. Germline V gene sequence: CDR1 SGHNT, CDR2 YENEEA. The CDR3 spans 16 residues. Here the CDR3 DNA reads TGTGCCAGCAGCTTTGGTGACCGGAGCCTCACCGGGGAGCTGTTTTTT. Translating it yields CASSFGDRSLTGELFF. The full variable domain, its missing parts supplied by reference TRBV11-3 and TRBJ2-2, is EAGVVQSPRYKIIEKKQPVAFWCNPISGHNTLYWYLQNLGQGPELLIRYENEEAVDDSQLPKDRFSAERLKGVDSTLKIQPAELGDSAVYLCASSFGDRSLTGELFFGEGSRLTVL.

The J gene is TRBJ1-5, the V gene TRBV29-1; D unresolved. Germline V CDR1 and CDR2: SQVTM, ANQGSEA. V was shortened by 4 bases and J by 4 bases, with 11 bases between the two germline ends. This CDR3 spans 13 amino acids. CDR3 sequence (DNA): TGCAGCGTTGTCGGGGATCGAAATCAGCCCCAGCATTTT. Amino acids: CSVVGDRNQPQHF.

The chain combines TRBV9 with TRBJ2-7; TRBD2 is a possible D gene (5 bases). V lost 1 base to trimming and J lost 3 bases, with 11 bases between them. The CDR3 spans 14 residues. Germline CDR1 is SGDLS and CDR2 is YYNGEE. CDR3 sequence: CASSVLAQGYEQYF. CDR3 sequence (DNA): TGTGCCAGCAGCGTACTAGCCCAAGGCTACGAGCAGTACTTC.

The chain couples TRBV30 to TRBJ2-7; 8 bases map to TRBD1. Per germline, CDR1 GTSNPN and CDR2 SVGIG (reference sequence). The trim removed 0 bases at V and 5 bases at J, leaving 9 bases unmatched. CDR3 length equals 15 residues. This chain's CDR3 is CAWSVPDRAGNEQYF. The CDR3 region has the DNA TGTGCCTGGAGTGTACCGGACAGGGCGGGCAACGAGCAGTACTTC.